The 17 T cell receptor beta chains below were found in one sample sequenced in a study of post-analysis software for immune sequencing data. Broader study findings: Patients used five TRBV segments, including TRBV5-6, TRBV5-1 and TRBV20-1, more often than controls.

No cognate antigen is known for these TCRs. Prepared TCR beta cDNA libraries contained unique molecular identifiers. TCRdb re-analysed the PCR reads in MiXCR, keeping a single row per CDR3 protein. The data show about 770,000 distinct CDR3 sequences, with under 60% seen just once and roughly 4.9% held by the top ten. The source material was blood. The receptors derive from a girl aged 10 to 17 with multiple sclerosis.

The chain joins TRBV10-3 to TRBJ2-1; possibly TRBD1 or TRBD2 for D (6 bases each). The germline CDR1 and CDR2 sequences are ENHRY and SYGVKD. Trimming took off 8 bases at V and 9 bases at J, with 26 bases between the two ends. This CDR3 has 16 residues. This chain's CDR3 is CAIGEGHQGLYGEQFF. CDR3 nucleotides: TGTGCCATCGGCGAGGGACACCAGGGACTTTATGGTGAGCAGTTCTTC.

J is TRBJ2-1 and V is TRBV27, with 11 bases fitting TRBD1. This CDR3 spans 16 amino acids. The germline V gene has CDR1 MNHEY and CDR2 SMNVEV (reference sequence). Trimming cost V 4 bases and J 7 bases; bases outside gene matches: 9. CDR3 sequence reads: CASSSRTGGNRNEQFF. The CDR3 coding sequence is TGTGCCAGCAGTTCCAGGACAGGGGGCAATAGGAATGAGCAGTTCTTC.

The table lists this clonotype with a few counts. The V gene is TRBV12-3 or TRBV12-4, the J gene TRBJ2-4; no clear D gene. The better agreement between TRBJ2-5 and the DNA end casts doubt on the J call. This CDR3 is built from 13 residues. CDR3 DNA sequence: TGTGCCAGCAGTTCGAGGCGGAAAGAGACCCAGTACTTC. It translates to CASSSRRKETQYF.

V is TRBV6-2 or TRBV6-3 and J is TRBJ2-5; 8 bases are a match to TRBD1. The length of the CDR3 is 16 residues. Germline loops: CDR1 MNHEY, CDR2 SVGEGT. V lost 2 bases and J lost 2; bases outside the gene matches: 7. The CDR3 here is CASSYDRGPLQETQYF. As DNA, the CDR3 is TGTGCCAGCAGTTACGACAGGGGACCTCTACAAGAGACCCAGTACTTC.

The genes are TRBV29-1 and TRBJ1-1; 9 bases are a match to TRBD1. The CDR3 consists of 14 residues. Germline V gene data show CDR1 as SQVTM and CDR2 as ANQGSEA. Unmatched junction bases numbered 8, after V lost 6 bases and J lost 3 bases. The CDR3 region has the DNA TGCAGCGTCTGGACAGGGACAGGGTACACTGAAGCTTTCTTT. It codes for CSVWTGTGYTEAFF.

In its sample, this clonotype was seen many times. The genes are TRBV29-1 and TRBJ2-7; D may be TRBD1 (6 bases). Trimming left V 4 bases short and J 2 bases short, with 9 bases between. Germline loops: CDR1 SQVTM, CDR2 ANQGSEA. This CDR3 is 12 amino acids long. Written as DNA, the CDR3 is TGCAGCGTTGTCACAGGGACCTACGAGCAGTACTTC. Translated: CSVVTGTYEQYF.

This chain connects TRBV6-5 to TRBJ2-6, with D tentatively TRBD2 (6 bases). CDR1 MNHEY and CDR2 SVGAGI come from the germline V gene. The CDR3 covers 21 residues. V was clipped by 2 bases and J by 1 base, with 24 bases between them. CDR3 bases: TGTGCCAGCAGTTACGGCCTCCCAGGGACTGGCAGTATATCTGGGGCCAACGTCCTGACTTTC. Amino acids: CASSYGLPGTGSISGANVLTF.

V is TRBV6-5 and J is TRBJ2-3, with D perhaps matching TRBD2 (6 bases). The germline V gene encodes CDR1 MNHEY and CDR2 SVGAGI. Trimming pared 2 bases from V and 0 bases from J, leaving 12 bases between. The CDR3 sequence is 16 residues long. In DNA, the CDR3 is TGTGCCAGCAGTTACGGGACGCGGGACAGCACAGATACGCAGTATTTT. The encoded protein is CASSYGTRDSTDTQYF.

The chain is built from TRBV12-3 or TRBV12-4 and TRBJ1-2; 7 bases are a match to TRBD1. This CDR3 is 13 amino acids long. V lost 8 bases to trimming and J lost 4 bases; unmatched junction nucleotides: 7. CDR3 protein: CASSVDRLYGYTF. The CDR3 DNA is TGTGCCAGCTCCGTGGACAGGCTCTATGGCTACACCTTC.

The table lists this clonotype with a few counts. The chain joins TRBV3-1 to TRBJ1-2; no reliable D call. V was clipped by 0 bases and J by 6 bases, with 14 bases between them. The CDR3 has 15 residues. From germline, CDR1 is LGHDT and CDR2 YNNKEL (reference sequence). The CDR3 loop reads CASSQDLGGQDGYTF. In DNA, the CDR3 is TGTGCCAGCAGCCAAGATCTGGGTGGGCAGGATGGCTACACCTTC.

This clonotype has just a few counts. This chain connects TRBV9 to TRBJ2-1; 7 positions match TRBD2. Germline V gene data show CDR1 as SGDLS and CDR2 as YYNGEE. The CDR3 totals 12 residues. Trimming at V came to 5 bases and at J to 9 bases, leaving 5 bases not matched to a gene. CDR3 sequence reads: CASRAGAGEQFF. The CDR3 nucleotides are TGTGCCAGCAGGGCGGGAGCAGGTGAGCAGTTCTTC.

J is TRBJ2-1 and V is TRBV12-3 or TRBV12-4; D is perhaps TRBD1 or TRBD2 (6 bases each). This CDR3 spans 14 amino acids. Trimming removed 2 bases at V and 7 bases at J, with 12 bases between. The CDR3 is CASSLFGGKNEQFF. CDR3 coding DNA: TGTGCCAGCAGTTTATTCGGGGGCAAAAATGAGCAGTTCTTC.

Only one count was recorded for this clonotype. The chain employs TRBV15 and TRBJ2-1, with 11 nucleotides matching TRBD2. Germline-derived CDR1 and CDR2 are LNHNV and YYDKDF (reference sequence). V shed 3 bases and J 5 bases; nucleotides not matched to a gene: 6. The CDR3 contains 16 residues. CDR3 loop: CATSSPRLAGNNEQFF. The CDR3 nucleotides read TGTGCCACCAGCAGTCCCAGACTAGCGGGAAACAATGAGCAGTTCTTC. The full variable domain, with the rest looked up from reference TRBV15 and TRBJ2-1, is DAMVIQNPRYQVTQFGKPVTLSCSQTLNHNVMYWYQQKSSQAPKLLFHYYDKDFNNEADTPDNFQSRRPNTSFCFLDIRSPGLGDTAMYLCATSSPRLAGNNEQFFGPGTRLTVL.

This chain joins TRBV20-1 and TRBJ2-3; 10 bases align to TRBD2. The CDR3 is made up of 12 amino acids. Germline V gene lookup returns CDR1 DFQATT and CDR2 SNEGSKA (reference sequence). Germline trimming cut 8 bases from V and 4 bases from J; bases unmatched to any gene: 3. Written as DNA, the CDR3 is TGCAGTATCGGACTAGCGGCAGATACGCAGTATTTT. Translated, it gives CSIGLAADTQYF.

The rearrangement joins TRBV7-2 to TRBJ2-7; unclear D gene. The CDR3 loop spans 15 amino acids. CDR1 and CDR2 (germline): SGHTA, FQGNSA. Trimming shortened V by 2 bases and J by 2 bases, and 13 bases separated the two germline ends. The CDR3: CASSLQPGDTYEQYF. CDR3 in DNA: TGTGCCAGCAGCTTACAGCCTGGGGATACCTACGAGCAGTACTTC.

V usage is TRBV10-3 and J usage is TRBJ1-2, with D perhaps TRBD1 (5 bases). V was shortened by 2 bases and J by 2 bases, with 12 bases between the two germline ends. The CDR3 totals 15 residues. CDR1 is ENHRY, CDR2 SYGVKD, per germline. The chain's CDR3 is CAISEDGAQNYGYTF. The CDR3 DNA sequence: TGTGCCATCAGTGAGGACGGGGCGCAGAACTATGGCTACACCTTC.

The chain couples TRBV3-1 to TRBJ1-2; maybe TRBD1 (6 bases). Trimming shortened V by 4 bases and J by 0 bases, and 15 bases separated the two germline ends. The CDR3 runs to 16 residues. CDR1 and CDR2 from the germline V gene are LGHDT and YNNKEL (reference sequence). CDR3 sequence (DNA): TGTGCCAGCAGCCGTCGGACAGACCCAGCTAACTATGGCTACACCTTC. As protein: CASSRRTDPANYGYTF.